One sample yielded the 27 T cell receptor beta chains listed below, sequenced in a study of cytomegalovirus exposure and HLA in healthy donors. Researchers ran the PCR with 60 Vbeta and 13 Jbeta primers. TCRdb's table, derived via immunoSEQ multiplex PCR, lists solely in-frame clones and lacks some. The data show about 150,000 clones, with 80% seen just once and around 6% held by the top ten. Sequenced: PBMCs. All receptors derive from a woman aged 40 to 50 in good health and CMV-seropositive.

The J gene is TRBJ2-5, the V gene TRBV10-2; 7 positions agree with TRBD2. The trim removed 3 bases at V and 7 bases at J, leaving 5 bases unmatched. CDR3 size: 13 residues. Germline assignment: CDR1 WSHSY and CDR2 SAAADI. The CDR3 is CASSERGDGTQYF. CDR3 nucleotide sequence: TGCGCCAGCAGTGAACGGGGGGATGGGACCCAGTACTTC.

This clone appeared a few times. The V and J genes are TRBV4-1 and TRBJ2-1, with 13 bases fitting TRBD2. This CDR3 spans 16 amino acids. V trimming: 3 bases; J trimming: 8 bases; junction bases outside the gene matches: 7. Per germline, CDR1 MGHRA and CDR2 YSYEKL. Here the CDR3 DNA reads TGCGCCAGCAGCCATCGGACTAGCGGGAGTTCCGATGAGCAGTTCTTC. Amino acid sequence: CASSHRTSGSSDEQFF.

The chain recombines TRBV28 with TRBJ2-5; 7 bases line up with TRBD2. J lost 1 base, V lost 9 bases, and 11 bases had no gene match. The CDR3 is 15 residues long. Germline-derived CDR1 and CDR2 are MDHEN and SYDVKM. The CDR3 DNA is TGTGCCAGTTTAGCCCTAGGGACTATCCAAGAGACCCAGTACTTC. This codes for CASLALGTIQETQYF.

This chain uses TRBV5-1 with TRBJ2-5; 9 bases match TRBD1. The CDR3 loop spans 15 amino acids. Trimming cost V 4 bases and J 5 bases; bases outside gene matches: 9. The V gene's germline CDR1 is SGHRS and CDR2 YFSETQ. CDR3 DNA sequence: TGCGCCAGCAGCGTGGGACAGGGTTTTCATGAGACCCAGTACTTC. The encoded protein is CASSVGQGFHETQYF.

This rearrangement joins TRBV6-1 to TRBJ2-1, with D perhaps TRBD2 (5 bases). This CDR3 comprises 20 residues. V lost 4 bases, J lost 0 bases, and 25 bases lay in between. Germline CDR1 and CDR2: MNHNS and SASEGT. The CDR3 coding sequence is TGTGCCAGCAGTGCCCTCCCAAATAGAGTGCGGGTTAGCTCCTACAATGAGCAGTTCTTC. It is translated as CASSALPNRVRVSSYNEQFF.

This chain links TRBV5-5 with TRBJ2-7, with 8 bases lining up with TRBD2. V was pared by 5 bases and J by 5 bases, with 9 bases of the junction left unmatched. Germline V gene lookup returns CDR1 SGHKS and CDR2 YYEKEE (reference sequence). The CDR3 is 14 amino acids. The CDR3, as DNA: TGTGCCAGCAGGGTTCCGGGAGGGCCCCACGAGCAGTACTTC. This encodes CASRVPGGPHEQYF.

The count of this clone is one. The J gene is TRBJ1-4, the V gene TRBV7-9, with D possibly TRBD1 on 5 matching bases. CDR1 is SEHNR and CDR2 is FQNEAQ in the germline V gene (reference sequence). Trimming removed 2 bases from V and 4 bases from J, with 11 bases in between. This CDR3 region has 15 residues. The CDR3 spells CASSLRTGVNEKLFF. CDR3 DNA: TGTGCCAGCAGCTTAAGAACAGGAGTTAATGAAAAACTGTTTTTT.

The chain combines TRBV18 with TRBJ1-2, with 7 bases fitting TRBD1. The CDR3 consists of 13 residues. Germline lookup yields CDR1 KGHSH and CDR2 LQKENI. With 3 bases clipped from V and 4 bases from J, the junction kept 2 bases outside the gene matches. The CDR3 loop is CASSPGQVYGYTF. As DNA, the CDR3 is TGTGCCAGCTCACCTGGACAGGTCTATGGCTACACCTTC.

The chain is built from TRBV11-3 and TRBJ2-1, with D possibly being TRBD2 (6 bases). The CDR3 runs 13 residues. The ends were cut back, 5 bases at V and 10 bases at J, with 15 bases in the middle. Germline V gives CDR1 SGHNT, CDR2 YENEEA. The CDR3 coding sequence is TGTGCCAGCAGCCACCCCGGGACTGAGGAGCAGTTCTTC. It encodes CASSHPGTEEQFF.

The CDR3 DNA is TGCGCCAGCACGAATGGGGGGGCTCCCTACGAGCAGTACTTC. It encodes CASTNGGAPYEQYF. The J gene is TRBJ2-7, the V gene TRBV5-1; D perhaps matches TRBD2 (7 bases). Trimming removed 6 bases at V and 2 bases at J, with 15 bases between. CDR1 is SGHRS and CDR2 is YFSETQ in the germline V gene. CDR3 length: 14 amino acids.

V and J are TRBV5-1 and TRBJ2-4; 10 bases fit TRBD1. This CDR3 has 16 amino acids. Germline V gene lookup returns CDR1 SGHRS and CDR2 YFSETQ. The V gene end was trimmed by 2 bases and the J gene end by 3 bases; junction bases not matched to a gene: 5. CDR3 coding DNA: TGCGCCAGCAGCTTTCACCGGGACAGGGGCAAAAACATTCAGTACTTC. It translates to CASSFHRDRGKNIQYF.

V and J are TRBV7-8 and TRBJ1-2; D gene unclear. V lost 1 base and J lost 4, with 13 bases in between. The CDR3 extends over 15 amino acids. Germline V gives CDR1 SGHVS, CDR2 FQNEAQ. The CDR3 nucleotides are TGTGCCAGCAGCTTAGATGTGGGCAGCCGCTATGGCTACACCTTC. It specifies CASSLDVGSRYGYTF.

The rearrangement uses TRBV12-5 and TRBJ2-3; 8 nucleotides line up with TRBD1. The CDR3 runs to 16 residues. Germline V gene sequence: CDR1 LGHNT, CDR2 FRNRAP. J gave up 4 bases and V 6 bases, and 12 bases lay outside the gene matches. CDR3 DNA: TGTGCTAGTGGCCCGGCAGGGGGCTTGAGTTCAGATACGCAGTATTTT. It is translated as CASGPAGGLSSDTQYF.

This clone was counted a few times. The CDR3 DNA is TGCGCCAGCAGCTTGAGCTCGGGGAAGTCCTACGAGCAGTACTTC. This translates into CASSLSSGKSYEQYF. The chain combines TRBV5-1 with TRBJ2-7; TRBD2 is a possible D gene (5 bases). The CDR3 is 15 residues long. V was trimmed by 1 base and J by 1 base, leaving 12 bases between them. Germline CDR1 reads SGHRS; CDR2 reads YFSETQ.

The rearrangement joins TRBV12-5 to TRBJ2-3, with TRBD1 as a possible D gene (6 bases). The CDR3 length is 17 residues. Germline V gene data show CDR1 as LGHNT and CDR2 as FRNRAP. V lost 0 bases, J lost 5 bases, and 18 bases lay in between. DNA of the CDR3: TGTGCTAGTGGTTTGGTAGTGGGCACAGGGTCGCAAGATACGCAGTATTTT. Amino acids: CASGLVVGTGSQDTQYF.

V and J are TRBV7-3 and TRBJ1-1; 9 bases are shared with TRBD1. From germline, CDR1 is SGHTA and CDR2 FQGTGA. V shed 2 bases and J 10 bases; nucleotides not matched to a gene: 8. The CDR3 covers 14 residues. CDR3 residues: CASSLSGTGNSAFF. The CDR3 DNA reads as TGTGCCAGCAGCTTATCGGGGACAGGGAATTCAGCTTTCTTT.

The gene calls are TRBV7-3 and TRBJ1-2; 7 nucleotides match TRBD1. The junction had 8 bases not matched to a gene; V was cut back by 0 bases and J by 7 bases. The CDR3 is made up of 15 amino acids. The germline CDR1 and CDR2 sequences are SGHTA and FQGTGA. The CDR3 DNA reads as TGTGCCAGCAGCTTAACTCGGGACAGTACCTCTGGCTACACCTTC. Translating gives CASSLTRDSTSGYTF.

This clone is a singleton in its sample. The chain couples TRBV5-1 to TRBJ2-1; 8 bases line up with TRBD2. Germline assignment: CDR1 SGHRS and CDR2 YFSETQ. The trim removed 4 bases at V and 8 bases at J, leaving 14 bases unmatched. This CDR3 contains 16 residues. DNA for the CDR3: TGCGCCAGCAGCACCAAAGCGGGAGTAATGGGCGATGAGCAGTTCTTC. It specifies CASSTKAGVMGDEQFF.

A remark on this clone: Other DNA sequences in the same sample also yield this CDR3. The CDR3 loop is CASSLGGSGNQPQHF. The CDR3 DNA follows: TGTGCCAGCAGTTTGGGGGGATCAGGTAATCAGCCCCAGCATTTT. The chain couples TRBV28 to TRBJ1-5, with D possibly TRBD1 on 5 matching bases. The CDR3 loop spans 15 amino acids. The germline V gene has CDR1 MDHEN and CDR2 SYDVKM. The V end lost 3 bases, the J end lost 4 bases, and 13 bases lay between the germline ends.

This chain uses TRBV5-4 with TRBJ2-1; 7 bases map to TRBD1. The CDR3 has 18 residues. V trimming: 0 bases; J trimming: 2 bases; junction bases outside the gene matches: 11. Germline V gives CDR1 SGHNT, CDR2 YYREEE (reference sequence). CDR3 in DNA: TGTGCCAGCAGCTTGGGGCCTAGGGGGCGCATCCCCTACAATGAGCAGTTCTTC. It specifies CASSLGPRGRIPYNEQFF.

The rearrangement joins TRBV9 to TRBJ2-1; 9 bases fit TRBD2. CDR3 length equals 15 residues. V was clipped by 2 bases and J by 5 bases; unmatched bases: 5. Germline loops: CDR1 SGDLS, CDR2 YYNGEE. The CDR3 reads CASSVLAGLNNEQFF. The CDR3 DNA reads as TGTGCCAGCAGCGTCCTAGCGGGATTAAACAATGAGCAGTTCTTC.

The chain has TRBV6-6 and TRBJ1-1, with 7 bases lining up with TRBD1. There are 13 residues in the CDR3. Germline trimming cut 8 bases from V and 1 base from J; bases unmatched to any gene: 4. Per the germline V gene, CDR1 is MNHNY and CDR2 is SVGAGI (reference sequence). CDR3 bases: TGTGCCAGCGCGGACAGGAAGAACACTGAAGCTTTCTTT. Translation gives CASADRKNTEAFF.

In this sample, this clone turned up once. The rearrangement uses TRBV18 and TRBJ1-2; the D gene is possibly TRBD1 (5 bases). CDR1 is KGHSH and CDR2 is LQKENI in the germline V gene. The CDR3 length is 15 residues. V lost 3 bases and J lost 8, with 19 bases in between. CDR3 sequence: CASSPNRDSRDGYTF. The CDR3 DNA is TGTGCCAGCTCACCGAACCGGGACTCCCGCGACGGCTACACCTTC.

V usage is TRBV9 and J usage is TRBJ1-2, with D possibly being TRBD1 (5 bases). The CDR3 loop spans 15 amino acids. V lost 0 bases and J lost 5, with 14 bases in between. The germline V gene encodes CDR1 SGDLS and CDR2 YYNGEE. CDR3 loop: CASSVAVTEVYGYTF. The CDR3 DNA reads TGTGCCAGCAGCGTAGCCGTGACAGAAGTTTATGGCTACACCTTC.

This clone has just one count. This sequence joins TRBV6-1 and TRBJ1-2; 9 bases agree with TRBD1. This CDR3 is built from 14 residues. The V gene end was trimmed by 5 bases and the J gene end by 5 bases; junction bases not matched to a gene: 6. Germline CDR1 reads MNHNS; CDR2 reads SASEGT. The CDR3 is CASSPGQGLYGYTF. As DNA, the CDR3 is TGTGCCAGCAGTCCGGGACAGGGTCTATATGGCTACACCTTC.

The CDR3 region has the DNA TGTGCCAGCAGCCAGACTAGCGGGAGCTCCTACGAGCAGTACTTC. This codes for CASSQTSGSSYEQYF. The V call is TRBV4-2, the J call TRBJ2-7; 12 bases are a match to TRBD2. With V trimmed by 3 bases and J by 0 bases, 0 bases remained unmatched. The CDR3 loop spans 15 amino acids. Germline assignment: CDR1 LGHNA and CDR2 YNFKEQ.

The V gene is TRBV12-5, the J gene TRBJ2-1; D possibly corresponds to TRBD2 (6 bases). V was clipped by 5 bases and J by 6 bases, with 11 bases between them. This CDR3 spans 13 amino acids. Germline loops: CDR1 LGHNT, CDR2 FRNRAP. The CDR3 DNA follows: TGTGCTAGTGGTACGTGGGGAGGCAATGAGCAGTTCTTC. As protein: CASGTWGGNEQFF.